Listed here is a single T cell receptor (beta chain). Data came from immunoSEQ multiplex PCR; TCRdb stores just in-frame clones and leaves some out. The table lists some 25,000 clones, about 67% of them singletons. This sample is drawn from a study of pediatric ulcerative colitis. One to two pinch biopsies were taken from the rectum during colonoscopy. V was pared by 3 bases and J by 6 bases, with 8 bases of the junction left unmatched. The germline gives CDR1 MNHNS, CDR2 SASEGT. The CDR3 extends over 16 amino acids. Sequenced input: gut tissue. The chain has TRBV6-1 and TRBJ1-2; 12 nucleotides agree with TRBD1. The receptor comes from a boy aged 10-17 years with severe ulcerative colitis. In DNA, the CDR3 is TGTGCCAGCAGTGACGGGACAGGGGGCGTTAAAAATGGCTACACCTTC. Protein: CASSDGTGGVKNGYTF.